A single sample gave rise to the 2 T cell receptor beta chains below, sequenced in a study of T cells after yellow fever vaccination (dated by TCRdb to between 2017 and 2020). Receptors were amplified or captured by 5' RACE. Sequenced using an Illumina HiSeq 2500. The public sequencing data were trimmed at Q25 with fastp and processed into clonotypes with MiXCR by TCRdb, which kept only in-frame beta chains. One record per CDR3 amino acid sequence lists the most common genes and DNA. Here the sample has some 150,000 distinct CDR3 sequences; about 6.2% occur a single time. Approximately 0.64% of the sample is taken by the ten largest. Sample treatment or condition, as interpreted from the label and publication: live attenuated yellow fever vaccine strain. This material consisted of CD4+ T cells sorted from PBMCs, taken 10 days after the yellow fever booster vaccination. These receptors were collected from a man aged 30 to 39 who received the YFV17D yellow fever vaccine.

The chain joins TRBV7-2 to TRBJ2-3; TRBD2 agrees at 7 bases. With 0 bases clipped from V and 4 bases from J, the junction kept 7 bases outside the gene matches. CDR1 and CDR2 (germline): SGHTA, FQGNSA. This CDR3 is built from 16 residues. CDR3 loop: CASSLAGGSSSDTQYF. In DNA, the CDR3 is TGTGCCAGCAGCTTAGCTGGCGGGAGTAGCTCAGATACGCAGTATTTT.

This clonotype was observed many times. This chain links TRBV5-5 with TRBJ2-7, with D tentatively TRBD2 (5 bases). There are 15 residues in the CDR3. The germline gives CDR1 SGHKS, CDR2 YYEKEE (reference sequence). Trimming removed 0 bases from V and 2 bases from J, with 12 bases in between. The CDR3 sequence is CASSLGPGETYEQYF. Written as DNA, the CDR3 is TGTGCCAGCAGCTTGGGCCCCGGGGAAACCTACGAGCAGTACTTC. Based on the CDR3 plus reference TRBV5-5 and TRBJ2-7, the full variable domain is DAGVTQSPTHLIKTRGQQVTLRCSPISGHKSVSWYQQVLGQGPQFIFQYYEKEERGRGNFPDRFSARQFPNYSSELNVNALLLGDSALYLCASSLGPGETYEQYFGPGTRLTVT.